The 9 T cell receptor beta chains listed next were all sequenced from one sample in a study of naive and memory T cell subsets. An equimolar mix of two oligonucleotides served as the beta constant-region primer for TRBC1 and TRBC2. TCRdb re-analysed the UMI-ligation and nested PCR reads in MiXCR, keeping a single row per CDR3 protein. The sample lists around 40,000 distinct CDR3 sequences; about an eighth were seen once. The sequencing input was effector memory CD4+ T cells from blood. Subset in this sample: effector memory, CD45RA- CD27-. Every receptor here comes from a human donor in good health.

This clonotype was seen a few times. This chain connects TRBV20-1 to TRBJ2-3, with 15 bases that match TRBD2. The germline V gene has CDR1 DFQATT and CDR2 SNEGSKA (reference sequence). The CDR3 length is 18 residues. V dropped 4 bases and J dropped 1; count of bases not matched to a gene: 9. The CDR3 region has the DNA TGCAGTGCTAAAGAGGGACTAGCGGGAGGTCGGGGCACAGATACGCAGTATTTT. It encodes CSAKEGLAGGRGTDTQYF.

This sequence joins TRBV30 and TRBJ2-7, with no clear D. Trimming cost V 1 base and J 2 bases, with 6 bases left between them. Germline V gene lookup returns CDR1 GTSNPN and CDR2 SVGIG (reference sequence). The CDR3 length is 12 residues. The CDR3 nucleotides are TGTGCCTGGAGTGACAGACCCTACGAGCAGTACTTC. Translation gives CAWSDRPYEQYF.

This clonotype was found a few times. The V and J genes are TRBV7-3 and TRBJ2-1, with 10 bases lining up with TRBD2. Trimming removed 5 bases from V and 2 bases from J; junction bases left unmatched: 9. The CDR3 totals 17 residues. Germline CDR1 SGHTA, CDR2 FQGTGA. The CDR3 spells CASSLSGLADAYNEQFF. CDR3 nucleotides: TGTGCCAGCAGCCTAAGTGGACTAGCGGATGCCTACAATGAGCAGTTCTTC.

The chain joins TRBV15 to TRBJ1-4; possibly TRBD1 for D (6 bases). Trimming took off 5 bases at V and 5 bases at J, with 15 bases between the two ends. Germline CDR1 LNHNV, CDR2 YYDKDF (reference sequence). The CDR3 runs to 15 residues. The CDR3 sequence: CATSEGGRANEKLFF. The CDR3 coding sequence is TGTGCCACCAGCGAGGGGGGCAGAGCGAATGAAAAACTGTTTTTT.

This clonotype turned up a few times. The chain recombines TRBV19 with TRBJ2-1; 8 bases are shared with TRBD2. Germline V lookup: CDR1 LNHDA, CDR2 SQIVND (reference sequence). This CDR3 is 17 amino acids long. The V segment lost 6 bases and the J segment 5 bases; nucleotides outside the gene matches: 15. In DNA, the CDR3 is TGTGCCAGTAGACGAATCGTTAGCGGGAACGCCAACAATGAGCAGTTCTTC. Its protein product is CASRRIVSGNANNEQFF.

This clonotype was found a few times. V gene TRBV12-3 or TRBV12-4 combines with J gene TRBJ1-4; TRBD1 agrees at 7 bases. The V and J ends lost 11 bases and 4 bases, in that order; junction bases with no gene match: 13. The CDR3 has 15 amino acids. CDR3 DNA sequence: TGTGCCTCGAACGCCAGGGACAGCCTTAATGAAAAACTGTTTTTT. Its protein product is CASNARDSLNEKLFF.

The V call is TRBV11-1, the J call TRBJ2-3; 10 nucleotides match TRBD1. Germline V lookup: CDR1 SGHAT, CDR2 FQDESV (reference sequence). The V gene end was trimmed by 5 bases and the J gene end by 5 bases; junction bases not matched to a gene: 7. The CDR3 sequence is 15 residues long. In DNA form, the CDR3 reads TGTGCCAGCAGCACCAGGACAGGGGGGATAGATACGCAGTATTTT. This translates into CASSTRTGGIDTQYF.

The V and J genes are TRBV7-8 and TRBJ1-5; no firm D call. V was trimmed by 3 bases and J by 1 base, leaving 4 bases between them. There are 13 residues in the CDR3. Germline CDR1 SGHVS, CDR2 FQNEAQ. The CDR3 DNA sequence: TGTGCCAGCAGCTTGGACAGCAATCAGCCCCAGCATTTT. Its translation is CASSLDSNQPQHF.

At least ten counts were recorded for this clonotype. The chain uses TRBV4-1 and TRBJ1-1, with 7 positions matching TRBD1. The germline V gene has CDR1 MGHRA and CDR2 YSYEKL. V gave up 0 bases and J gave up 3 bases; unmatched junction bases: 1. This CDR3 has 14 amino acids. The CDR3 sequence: CASSQDQGDTEAFF. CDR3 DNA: TGCGCCAGCAGCCAAGATCAGGGGGACACTGAAGCTTTCTTT.